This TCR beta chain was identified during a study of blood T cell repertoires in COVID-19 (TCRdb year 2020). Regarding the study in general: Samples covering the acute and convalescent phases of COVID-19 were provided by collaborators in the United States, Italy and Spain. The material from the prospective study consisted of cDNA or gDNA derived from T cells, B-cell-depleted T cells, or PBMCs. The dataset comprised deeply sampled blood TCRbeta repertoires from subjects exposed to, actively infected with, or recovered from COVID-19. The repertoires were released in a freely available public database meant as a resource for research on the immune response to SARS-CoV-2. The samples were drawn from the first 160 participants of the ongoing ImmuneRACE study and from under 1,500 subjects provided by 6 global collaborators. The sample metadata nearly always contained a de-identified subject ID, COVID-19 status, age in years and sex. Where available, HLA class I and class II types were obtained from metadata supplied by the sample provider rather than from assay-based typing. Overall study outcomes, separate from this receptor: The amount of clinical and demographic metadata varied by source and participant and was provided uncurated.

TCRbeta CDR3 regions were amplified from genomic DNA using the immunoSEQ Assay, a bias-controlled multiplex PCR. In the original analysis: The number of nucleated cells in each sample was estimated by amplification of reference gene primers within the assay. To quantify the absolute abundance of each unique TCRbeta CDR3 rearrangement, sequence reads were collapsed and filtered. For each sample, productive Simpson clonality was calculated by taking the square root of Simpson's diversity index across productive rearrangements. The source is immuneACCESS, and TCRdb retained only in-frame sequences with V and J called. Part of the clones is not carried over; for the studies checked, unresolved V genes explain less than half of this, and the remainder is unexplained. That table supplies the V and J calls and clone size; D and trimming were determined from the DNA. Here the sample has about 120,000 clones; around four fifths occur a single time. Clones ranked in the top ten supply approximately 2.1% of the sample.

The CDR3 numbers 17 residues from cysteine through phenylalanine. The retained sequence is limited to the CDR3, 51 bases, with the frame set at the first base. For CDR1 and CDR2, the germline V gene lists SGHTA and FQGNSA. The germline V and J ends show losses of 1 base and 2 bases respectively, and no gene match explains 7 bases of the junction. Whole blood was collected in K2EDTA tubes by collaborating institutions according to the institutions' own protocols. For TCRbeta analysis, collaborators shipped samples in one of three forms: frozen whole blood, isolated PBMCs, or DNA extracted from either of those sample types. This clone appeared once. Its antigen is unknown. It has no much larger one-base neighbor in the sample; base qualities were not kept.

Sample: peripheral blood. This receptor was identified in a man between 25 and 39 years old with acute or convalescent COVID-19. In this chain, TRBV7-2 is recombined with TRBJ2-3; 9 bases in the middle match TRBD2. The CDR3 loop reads CASSLVVVAGVTDTQYF. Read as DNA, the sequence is TGTGCCAGCAGCTTAGTTGTAGTAGCGGGGGTCACAGATACGCAGTATTTT. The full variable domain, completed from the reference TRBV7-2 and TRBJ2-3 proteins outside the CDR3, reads GAGVSQSPSNKVTEKGKDVELRCDPISGHTALYWYRQSLGQGLEFLIYFQGNSAPDKSGLPSDRFSAERTGGSVSTLTIQRTQQEDSAVYLCASSLVVVAGVTDTQYFGPGTRLTVL.